This T cell receptor beta chain was found in a study of blood T cell repertoires in COVID-19. Study overall: Spain, Italy and the United States supplied samples that represented acute and convalescent COVID-19.

Original handling: Scientists estimated how many nucleated cells there were by amplifying reference gene primers. Here immunoSEQ multiplex PCR was the method, and the copy in TCRdb shows in-frame clones only, minus some. V and J calls and clone size are copied from that table; D and trimming were computed from the DNA. The profile covers some 120,000 clones, with 85% appearing a single time and approximately 4.3% taken by the ten largest. The V gene lost 2 bases and the J gene lost 5 bases, with 9 bases spanning the gap. CDR1 and CDR2 from the germline V gene are LGHDT and YNNKEL (reference sequence). The CDR3 consists of 13 residues.

Source material: peripheral blood. The source of this sequence is a human donor in a cohort sampled during active COVID-19. This chain links TRBV3-1 (or the pseudogene TRBV3-2) with TRBJ2-5; D is perhaps TRBD2 (6 bases). The DNA of the CDR3 is TGTGCCAGCAGCCAATATGGGGGGGAGACCCAGTACTTC. It yields the protein CASSQYGGETQYF.